These 18 T cell receptor beta chains originate from one sample sequenced in a study of Graves' ophthalmopathy and Graves' hyperthyroidism. The sequenced template was RNA, covering the TCR beta CDR3 region. First-round RT-PCR relied on HTBI primers, and a second-round multiplex PCR came next. TCRdb recomputed calls from the multiplex PCR reads with MiXCR, one row per CDR3 protein. The sample gives about 740,000 distinct CDR3 sequences, roughly 40% of which show up once; 44% is in the top ten. The sequenced sample consisted of peripheral blood. The source of these receptors is an adult man with Graves' ophthalmopathy.

Comment on this clonotype: Being one base from a much bigger clone, this may be a read error. The chain uses TRBV2 and TRBJ1-4; D remains unclear. The germline V gene encodes CDR1 SNHLY and CDR2 FYNNEI. The CDR3 extends over 14 amino acids. The germline V and J ends were trimmed by 6 bases and 3 bases, with 11 bases remaining between them. CDR3 DNA sequence: TGTGCCAGCAGCTGCCGGCTACCTAATGAAAAACTGTTTTTT. This encodes CASSCRLPNEKLFF.

This clonotype was seen a single time. The CDR3 loop reads CAIGGEGETQYF. CDR3 nucleotide sequence: TGTGCCATCGGGGGAGAGGGAGAGACCCAGTACTTC. The chain recombines TRBV10-3 with TRBJ2-5; D tentatively reads TRBD1 or TRBD2 (5 bases each). The germline V gene has CDR1 ENHRY and CDR2 SYGVKD. V was clipped by 8 bases and J by 4 bases, with 11 bases between them. The CDR3 has 12 amino acids.

Remarks on this clonotype: Possible read error: a much larger clone is one base away. The gene calls are TRBV15 and TRBJ1-4, with no clear D. Germline-derived CDR1 and CDR2 are LNHNV and YYDKDF (reference sequence). The CDR3 contains 13 residues. CDR3 in amino acids: CTTSRDSKEKLFF. In nucleotides, the CDR3 is TGTACCACCAGCAGAGATAGTAAGGAAAAACTGTTTTTT.

This sequence joins TRBV7-9 and TRBJ1-4; TRBD1 is a possible D gene (5 bases). V was shortened by 3 bases and J by 8 bases, with 16 bases between the two germline ends. Per germline, CDR1 SEHNR and CDR2 FQNEAQ (reference sequence). This CDR3 is built from 15 residues. The CDR3 region is CASSLGPPREEKLFF. The CDR3 DNA is TGTGCCAGCAGCTTGGGACCCCCGAGGGAGGAAAAACTGTTTTTT.

For this clonotype: Mismatch with germline at one junction end may stem from a read error. This sequence joins TRBV10-3 and TRBJ2-5, with TRBD2 identical over 9 bases. The CDR3 is 15 amino acids. Germline loops: CDR1 ENHRY, CDR2 SYGVKD. The CDR3 region is CASSMTAGGRETQYF. The DNA for the CDR3 is TGTGCCAGCAGTATGACGGCGGGAGGGCGAGAGACCCAGTACTTC.

This clonotype was counted a few times. The genes are TRBV5-1 and TRBJ2-7, with D maybe TRBD1 (5 bases). The CDR3 extends over 16 amino acids. From germline, CDR1 is SGHRS and CDR2 YFSETQ. Trimming took off 0 bases at V and 1 base at J, with 14 bases between the two ends. CDR3: CASSLGAAGWSYEQYF. CDR3 nucleotide sequence: TGCGCCAGCAGCTTGGGCGCGGCAGGGTGGTCCTACGAGCAGTACTTC.

This clonotype showed up many times. The genes are TRBV20-1 and TRBJ1-1; weak D call: TRBD1 (5 bases). This CDR3 is 13 amino acids long. V was trimmed by 5 bases and J by 4 bases, leaving 14 bases between them. Germline lookup yields CDR1 DFQATT and CDR2 SNEGSKA (reference sequence). In nucleotides, the CDR3 is TGCAGTGCTTCTAAGGGGTCGGGCACTGAAGCTTTCTTT. Residues: CSASKGSGTEAFF.

Regarding this clonotype: A read error may be the cause here, since a much bigger clone is one base away. The J gene is TRBJ2-5, the V gene TRBV10-3; weak D call: TRBD1 (5 bases). CDR1 and CDR2 from the germline V gene are ENHRY and SYGVKD. The CDR3 covers 13 residues. CDR3 residues: CAISGQGQETQHF. DNA of the CDR3: TGTGCCATCAGTGGGCAGGGTCAAGAGACCCAGCACTTC.

This chain uses TRBV4-3 with TRBJ2-7; D is uncertain. Trimming removed 1 base at V and 0 bases at J, with 10 bases between. The V gene's germline CDR1 is LGHNA and CDR2 YSLEER. CDR3 length equals 15 residues. The CDR3 loop reads CASSQAGTHSYEQYF. CDR3 coding DNA: TGCGCCAGCAGCCAAGCAGGAACACACTCCTACGAGCAGTACTTC.

The chain employs TRBV10-2 and TRBJ1-6; 9 bases line up with TRBD1. The CDR3 consists of 16 residues. V trimming: 6 bases; J trimming: 7 bases; junction bases outside the gene matches: 10. The germline gives CDR1 WSHSY, CDR2 SAAADI. The chain's CDR3 is CASSQGQGNRNSPLHF. CDR3 coding DNA: TGCGCCAGCAGCCAGGGACAGGGCAATCGGAATTCACCCCTCCACTTT.

The chain couples TRBV10-3 to TRBJ1-1; no definite D call. CDR3 length: 15 amino acids. In germline, CDR1 is ENHRY, CDR2 SYGVKD. V dropped 6 bases and J dropped 3 bases, with 17 bases sitting between them. This chain's CDR3 is CAISEDTSGDTEAFF. The CDR3 region has the DNA TGTGCCATCAGCGAGGATACATCCGGGGACACTGAAGCTTTCTTT.

Of note for this clonotype: A much bigger clone sits one base away, suggesting this may be a read error. This rearrangement joins TRBV7-6 to TRBJ2-7; 10 bases line up with TRBD1. V gave up 5 bases and J gave up 3 bases; unmatched junction bases: 7. The germline V gene encodes CDR1 SGHVS and CDR2 FNYEAQ. The CDR3 is made up of 15 amino acids. CDR3 nucleotide sequence: TGTGCCAGCAGCCTCCAAGGGACAGGGGTCTACGAGCAGTACTTC. Translated, it gives CASSLQGTGVYEQYF.

The chain uses TRBV9 and TRBJ2-7, with D hard to call. The CDR3 sequence is 14 residues long. Trimming removed 2 bases from V and 0 bases from J, with 9 bases in between. Germline assignment: CDR1 SGDLS and CDR2 YYNGEE. CDR3 DNA sequence: TGTGCCAGCAGCGTCGCCGACGGCTCCTACGAGCAGTACTTC. Protein product: CASSVADGSYEQYF.

The gene calls are TRBV15 and TRBJ1-4; 7 bases match TRBD1. This CDR3 comprises 15 residues. From germline, CDR1 is LNHNV and CDR2 YYDKDF (reference sequence). With V trimmed by 3 bases and J by 3 bases, 4 bases remained unmatched. This CDR3 reads CATSRETGPNEKLFF. CDR3 nucleotide sequence: TGTGCCACCAGCAGGGAGACAGGGCCTAATGAAAAACTGTTTTTT.

The chain links TRBV25-1 to TRBJ2-2; possibly TRBD2 for D (6 bases). Germline loops: CDR1 MGHDK, CDR2 SYGVNS. The CDR3 spans 16 residues. The V and J ends lost 6 bases and 5 bases respectively, with 19 bases between them. The DNA of the CDR3 is TGTGCCAGCAGCCCGGAAATAGCGGTTCGGACCGGGGAGCTGTTTTTT. As protein: CASSPEIAVRTGELFF. Filled out from reference TRBV25-1 and TRBJ2-2, the complete variable domain reads EADIYQTPRYLVIGTGKKITLECSQTMGHDKMYWYQQDPGMELHLIHYSYGVNSTEKGDLSSESTVSRIRTEHFPLTLESARPSHTSQYLCASSPEIAVRTGELFFGEGSRLTVL.

This chain joins TRBV7-2 and TRBJ1-1; D is ambiguous. Trimming removed 0 bases from V and 10 bases from J, with 12 bases in between. CDR1 is SGHTA, CDR2 FQGNSA, per germline. There are 13 residues in the CDR3. The CDR3: CASSLATGLGAFF. In nucleotides, the CDR3 is TGTGCCAGCAGCTTAGCAACGGGGTTGGGAGCTTTCTTT. The full variable domain, in which reference TRBV7-2 and TRBJ1-1 provide the parts outside the CDR3, is GAGVSQSPSNKVTEKGKDVELRCDPISGHTALYWYRQSLGQGLEFLIYFQGNSAPDKSGLPSDRFSAERTGGSVSTLTIQRTQQEDSAVYLCASSLATGLGAFFGQGTRLTVV.

This chain uses TRBV12-3 or TRBV12-4 with TRBJ2-7; 12 positions agree with TRBD2. With 6 bases clipped from V and 2 bases from J, the junction kept 14 bases outside the gene matches. The CDR3 totals 18 residues. CDR3 protein: CASSLASGRVWRPYEQYF. In nucleotides, the CDR3 is TGTGCCAGCAGCTTGGCTAGCGGGAGGGTCTGGCGCCCCTACGAGCAGTACTTC.

The rearrangement joins TRBV29-1 to TRBJ1-3; TRBD1 agrees at 7 bases. The DNA matches TRBJ2-3 better at its end, which makes the J call doubtful. Germline CDR1 reads SQVTM; CDR2 reads ANQGSEA. CDR3 length: 14 residues. The CDR3 spells CSAIGDRTTDTQYF. CDR3 DNA sequence: TGCAGCGCTATAGGGGACAGAACCACAGATACGCAGTATTTT.